The 32 T cell receptor beta chains listed next were all sequenced from one sample in a study of cytomegalovirus exposure and HLA in healthy donors. PCR used 60 Vbeta primers and 13 Jbeta primers. The method was immunoSEQ multiplex PCR; TCRdb's version includes in-frame clones alone and lacks a portion of them. The sample lists 160,000 or so clones; approximately 82% were seen once. The specimen was PBMCs. The receptors derive from a man aged 45-60 years in good health and CMV-seropositive.

The gene calls are TRBV7-3 and TRBJ2-5; D possibly corresponds to TRBD2 (6 bases). The germline CDR1 and CDR2 sequences are SGHTA and FQGTGA. The CDR3 is made up of 14 amino acids. Deletions cut 2 bases from V and 5 bases from J, with 12 bases between. Here the CDR3 DNA reads TGTGCCAGCAGCTTACACGGAGGGAGGGAGACCCAGTACTTC. It yields the protein CASSLHGGRETQYF.

The chain joins TRBV27 to TRBJ2-1; 10 bases match TRBD2. Germline CDR1 and CDR2: MNHEY and SMNVEV (reference sequence). The CDR3 is made up of 17 amino acids. The ends lost 2 bases at V and 3 bases at J; junction bases unmatched: 7. This chain's CDR3 is CASSLGLAGVIYNEQFF. CDR3 sequence (DNA): TGTGCCAGCAGTTTAGGTCTAGCGGGAGTTATCTACAATGAGCAGTTCTTC.

The gene calls are TRBV19 and TRBJ2-1, with 11 bases lining up with TRBD2. Looked up from germline, CDR1 is LNHDA and CDR2 is SQIVND (reference sequence). The V gene end was trimmed by 6 bases and the J gene end by 5 bases; junction bases not matched to a gene: 6. The CDR3 runs 15 residues. The CDR3, as DNA: TGTGCCAGTAGCAACCCGGGACTAGCGGACAATGAGCAGTTCTTC. The encoded protein is CASSNPGLADNEQFF.

CDR3 amino acids: CASSLRGGRLFF. CDR3 bases: TGTGCCAGCAGCCTACGGGGAGGGAGGCTGTTTTTT. This chain joins TRBV9 and TRBJ1-4; D is uncertain. Between the trimmed V and J ends, which lost 4 bases and 14 bases, there was a span of 15 bases. CDR1 is SGDLS and CDR2 is YYNGEE in the germline V gene. The CDR3 has 12 amino acids.

The chain has TRBV4-1 and TRBJ2-2; D unresolved. Germline V gene data show CDR1 as MGHRA and CDR2 as YSYEKL. Trimming pared 0 bases from V and 4 bases from J, leaving 18 bases between. The CDR3 runs 18 residues. Here the CDR3 DNA reads TGCGCCAGCAGCCAAGAGAAGATCCAGGTGACCTTCACCGGGGAGCTGTTTTTT. Its protein is CASSQEKIQVTFTGELFF.

V usage is TRBV10-3 and J usage is TRBJ2-3; 9 bases align to TRBD1. Losses at the gene ends were 3 bases for V and 2 bases for J; bases not matched to a gene: 3. The CDR3 spans 15 residues. Germline V gene data show CDR1 as ENHRY and CDR2 as SYGVKD. This CDR3 is CAISDGTGFTDTQYF. CDR3 coding DNA: TGTGCCATCAGTGACGGGACAGGGTTCACAGATACGCAGTATTTT.

The rearrangement uses TRBV27 and TRBJ1-1; D call uncertain. Germline lookup yields CDR1 MNHEY and CDR2 SMNVEV (reference sequence). The CDR3 has 12 residues. V dropped 4 bases and J dropped 1 base, with 4 bases sitting between them. CDR3 nucleotides: TGTGCCAGCAGTTACGGGAACACTGAAGCTTTCTTT. It is translated as CASSYGNTEAFF.

J is TRBJ1-6 and V is TRBV6-5; D ambiguous. The CDR3 contains 14 residues. Germline CDR1 reads MNHEY; CDR2 reads SVGAGI. V dropped 6 bases and J dropped 7 bases, with 13 bases sitting between them. The DNA for the CDR3 is TGTGCCAGCAGCCCCCCCCGAGGAAATTCACCCCTCCACTTT. The encoded protein is CASSPPRGNSPLHF.

Details on this clone: Sequence at one end of the junction differs from germline and may be a read error. V is TRBV7-9 and J is TRBJ2-1, with a possible D match to TRBD1 (6 bases). Germline V gives CDR1 SEHNR, CDR2 FQNEAQ (reference sequence). The CDR3 sequence is 14 residues long. In DNA, the CDR3 is TGTTCCAGCAGCTTAGTGCTGGGGGCCCCTGAGCAGTTCTTC. Encoded protein: CSSSLVLGAPEQFF.

The rearrangement uses TRBV9 and TRBJ1-2, with 9 bases aligning to TRBD1. The CDR3 runs to 13 residues. Germline V gene sequence: CDR1 SGDLS, CDR2 YYNGEE. Germline trimming cut 2 bases from V and 7 bases from J; bases unmatched to any gene: 3. CDR3 amino acids: CASSVGDRAGYTF. For the CDR3, the DNA is TGTGCCAGCAGCGTGGGGGACAGGGCTGGCTACACCTTC.

Concerning this clone: The sample carries other DNA sequences with the same CDR3. The V gene is TRBV5-1, the J gene TRBJ1-1; D may be TRBD1 (5 bases). This CDR3 has 13 amino acids. Germline CDR1 reads SGHRS; CDR2 reads YFSETQ. Trimming took 2 bases from V and 1 from J, leaving 6 bases between them. CDR3 amino acids: CASSFQGNTEAFF. DNA for the CDR3: TGCGCCAGCAGCTTTCAGGGGAACACTGAAGCTTTCTTT.

The V gene is TRBV27, the J gene TRBJ1-5; D ambiguous. Germline loops: CDR1 MNHEY, CDR2 SMNVEV (reference sequence). V lost 8 bases and J 3 bases, leaving 17 bases between the germline ends. This CDR3 has 15 amino acids. Here the CDR3 reads CASAKWAASNQPQHF. The CDR3, as DNA: TGTGCCAGCGCAAAATGGGCCGCTTCCAATCAGCCCCAGCATTTT.

The rearrangement uses TRBV7-3 and TRBJ1-2; D is possibly TRBD1 (5 bases). Germline V lookup: CDR1 SGHTA, CDR2 FQGTGA. V gave up 5 bases and J gave up 3 bases, with 16 bases separating them. The CDR3 is made up of 15 amino acids. In DNA form, the CDR3 reads TGTGCCAGCAGCACAGGAGCAGGATTCGACTATGGCTACACCTTC. Encoded protein: CASSTGAGFDYGYTF.

The genes are TRBV5-6 and TRBJ2-1; 11 positions match TRBD2. The CDR3 is 19 residues long. Unmatched junction bases numbered 9, after V lost 1 base and J lost 0 bases. Germline CDR1 SGHDT, CDR2 YYEEEE. As DNA, the CDR3 is TGTGCCAGCAGCTTGAGGACTAGCGGGTTTTTGAGCTCCTACAATGAGCAGTTCTTC. Translated, it gives CASSLRTSGFLSSYNEQFF.

The chain has TRBV6-1 and TRBJ2-3; 10 bases match TRBD2. Germline trimming cut 6 bases from V and 7 bases from J; bases unmatched to any gene: 7. The length of the CDR3 is 14 residues. Germline values: CDR1 MNHNS, CDR2 SASEGT. DNA of the CDR3: TGTGCCAGCAGGAGTAGCGGGAGGATAAATACGCAGTATTTT. This sequence encodes CASRSSGRINTQYF.

V and J are TRBV27 and TRBJ2-7; no reliable D call. Germline V gene sequence: CDR1 MNHEY, CDR2 SMNVEV (reference sequence). Trimming stripped 6 bases from V and 0 bases from J, with 12 bases between. This CDR3 spans 14 amino acids. The CDR3 sequence: CASSHTQSSYEQYF. CDR3 sequence (DNA): TGTGCCAGCAGCCACACCCAAAGCTCCTACGAGCAGTACTTC.

The genes are TRBV29-1 and TRBJ1-2; 8 bases line up with TRBD1. Germline V gene data show CDR1 as SQVTM and CDR2 as ANQGSEA. The J segment lost 6 bases and the V segment lost 7 bases, leaving 10 bases of the junction unmatched. The CDR3 contains 13 residues. The CDR3 region is CSAQGDYSNGYTF. CDR3 nucleotides: TGCAGCGCACAGGGGGATTACTCCAATGGCTACACCTTC.

This sequence joins TRBV6-1 and TRBJ1-1, with a possible D match to TRBD1 (5 bases). V dropped 0 bases and J dropped 4 bases, with 12 bases sitting between them. The CDR3 extends over 15 amino acids. Germline CDR1 reads MNHNS; CDR2 reads SASEGT. The CDR3 protein is CASSEAWGVFTEAFF. CDR3 DNA sequence: TGTGCCAGCAGTGAAGCTTGGGGGGTTTTCACTGAAGCTTTCTTT.

V is TRBV7-6 and J is TRBJ1-1, with TRBD1 matching over 7 bases. Germline assignment: CDR1 SGHVS and CDR2 FNYEAQ. The CDR3 is made up of 14 amino acids. With 5 bases clipped from V and 5 bases from J, the junction kept 8 bases outside the gene matches. CDR3 sequence reads: CASSQPTGLTEAFF. CDR3 in DNA: TGTGCCAGCAGCCAACCGACAGGGTTGACTGAAGCTTTCTTT.

The V call is TRBV15, the J call TRBJ1-4; 8 bases fit TRBD1. The V gene's germline CDR1 is LNHNV and CDR2 YYDKDF (reference sequence). V lost 2 bases to trimming and J lost 8 bases; unmatched junction nucleotides: 4. The CDR3 length is 14 residues. This chain's CDR3 is CATSRRQGQEKLFF. CDR3 DNA: TGTGCCACCAGCAGAAGACAGGGGCAAGAAAAACTGTTTTTT. Drawing the rest from reference TRBV15 and TRBJ1-4, the complete variable domain is DAMVIQNPRYQVTQFGKPVTLSCSQTLNHNVMYWYQQKSSQAPKLLFHYYDKDFNNEADTPDNFQSRRPNTSFCFLDIRSPGLGDTAMYLCATSRRQGQEKLFFGSGTQLSVL.

The V call is TRBV7-8, the J call TRBJ2-2; the match to TRBD2 covers 11 bases. CDR3 length: 16 amino acids. CDR1 and CDR2 (germline): SGHVS, FQNEAQ. V lost 7 bases and J lost 5; bases outside the gene matches: 9. The CDR3 sequence is CASTRLAGTPTGELFF. CDR3 in DNA: TGTGCCAGCACGAGACTAGCGGGAACTCCAACCGGGGAGCTGTTTTTT. Drawing the rest from reference TRBV7-8 and TRBJ2-2, the complete variable domain is GAGVSQSPRYKVAKRGQDVALRCDPISGHVSLFWYQQALGQGPEFLTYFQNEAQLDKSGLPSDRFFAERPEGSVSTLKIQRTQQEDSAVYLCASTRLAGTPTGELFFGEGSRLTVL.

V usage is TRBV7-9 and J usage is TRBJ2-3; TRBD1 matches 7 bases. V was clipped by 5 bases and J by 0 bases; unmatched bases: 14. CDR3 length equals 18 residues. Germline CDR1 and CDR2: SEHNR and FQNEAQ (reference sequence). CDR3 sequence: CASSALKGGPPSTDTQYF. The CDR3 DNA sequence: TGTGCCAGCAGCGCGCTAAAAGGGGGCCCCCCAAGCACAGATACGCAGTATTTT.

The CDR3: CASSILLASGRASYNEQFF. In DNA form, the CDR3 reads TGTGCCAGTAGTATCCTTCTTGCTAGCGGGAGGGCCTCCTACAATGAGCAGTTCTTC. V usage is TRBV19 and J usage is TRBJ2-1, with 12 bases matching TRBD2. Germline V lookup: CDR1 LNHDA, CDR2 SQIVND (reference sequence). This CDR3 is built from 19 residues. V was pared by 3 bases and J by 0 bases, with 9 bases of the junction left unmatched.

This clone was counted once. The V gene is TRBV7-8, the J gene TRBJ2-7; no clear D gene. Germline V lookup: CDR1 SGHVS, CDR2 FQNEAQ. The germline V and J ends were trimmed by 1 base and 3 bases, with 7 bases remaining between them. The CDR3 totals 13 residues. The CDR3 coding sequence is TGTGCCAGCAGCTTAGGTCCAGGCTACGAGCAGTACGTC. It codes for CASSLGPGYEQYV.

This clone turned up a few times. The chain carries TRBV2 and TRBJ2-7, with D possibly TRBD1 on 5 matching bases. From germline, CDR1 is SNHLY and CDR2 FYNNEI. Trimming removed 4 bases from V and 3 bases from J, with 13 bases in between. This CDR3 contains 14 residues. The CDR3 loop reads CASSGPDTDYEQYF. CDR3 coding DNA: TGTGCCAGCAGTGGGCCGGACACGGACTACGAGCAGTACTTC.

This clone was found a few times. The DNA of the CDR3 is TGCAGCGCCTCTATGGGACAGCTTAACTATGGCTACACCTTC. This encodes CSASMGQLNYGYTF. The chain carries TRBV29-1 and TRBJ1-2; 7 nucleotides match TRBD1. In germline, CDR1 is SQVTM, CDR2 ANQGSEA. CDR3 length equals 14 residues. With V trimmed by 7 bases and J by 1 base, 9 bases remained unmatched.

This sequence joins TRBV5-1 and TRBJ2-1, with D tentatively TRBD2 (5 bases). The length of the CDR3 is 15 residues. Germline CDR1 SGHRS, CDR2 YFSETQ. V was pared by 4 bases and J by 7 bases, with 18 bases between. CDR3 protein: CASSPGLGPQNEQFF. For the CDR3, the DNA is TGCGCCAGCAGCCCTGGACTTGGACCTCAAAATGAGCAGTTCTTC.

The chain recombines TRBV5-8 with TRBJ2-5; TRBD1 is a possible D gene (6 bases). This CDR3 is 15 amino acids long. V gave up 6 bases and J gave up 3 bases, with 18 bases separating them. The germline CDR1 and CDR2 sequences are SGHTS and YDEGEE. The CDR3 DNA reads as TGTGCCAGCACCCCTAGGGGCAGGGGAGAAGAGACCCAGTACTTC. It encodes CASTPRGRGEETQYF. The full variable domain, completed using reference TRBV5-8 and TRBJ2-5, is EAGVTQSPTHLIKTRGQQATLRCSPISGHTSVYWYQQALGLGLQFLLWYDEGEERNRGNFPPRFSGRQFPNYSSELNVNALELEDSALYLCASTPRGRGEETQYFGPGTRLLVL.

The J gene is TRBJ2-4, the V gene TRBV9, with 8 bases lining up with TRBD2. The trim removed 0 bases at V and 8 bases at J, leaving 7 bases unmatched. CDR1 SGDLS and CDR2 YYNGEE come from the germline V gene. CDR3 length: 15 amino acids. The CDR3 DNA reads TGTGCCAGCAGCGTAGCTGGGAGCGGGGGAGACATTCAGTACTTC. Translation: CASSVAGSGGDIQYF.

This chain connects TRBV19 to TRBJ2-1, with 10 bases identical to TRBD1. Germline V CDR1 and CDR2: LNHDA, SQIVND (reference sequence). The CDR3 has 14 residues. The trim removed 7 bases at V and 5 bases at J, leaving 5 bases unmatched. CDR3 sequence (DNA): TGTGCCAGTACCGGGGACAGGGGAGACAATGAGCAGTTCTTC. Translation: CASTGDRGDNEQFF.

As concerns this clone: This CDR3 is also generated by other DNA sequences in the sample. The gene calls are TRBV19 and TRBJ2-5, with 9 bases aligning to TRBD1. The junction had 7 bases not matched to a gene; V was cut back by 6 bases and J by 5 bases. CDR1 and CDR2 (germline): LNHDA, SQIVND (reference sequence). The CDR3 has 14 amino acids. The CDR3 sequence: CASSPQGARETQYF. The CDR3 region has the DNA TGTGCCAGTAGCCCACAGGGGGCGAGGGAGACCCAGTACTTC.

The CDR3 DNA sequence: TGTGCCAGCAGTGAAGTTCGGGGGGCGAGCTTAGATGGCTACACCTTC. Its translation: CASSEVRGASLDGYTF. The chain carries TRBV2 and TRBJ1-2, with a tentative D call TRBD1 (6 bases). V lost 1 base to trimming and J lost 6 bases, with 18 bases between them. The CDR3 is 16 amino acids. From germline, CDR1 is SNHLY and CDR2 FYNNEI.